Included here is one T cell receptor (beta chain) sequence, with context. Its antigen is not identified. The entry originates in a study of T cell responses to AZD1222 COVID-19 vaccine. TCRdb's copy holds only in-frame clones and misses some; the assay was immunoSEQ multiplex PCR. The sample has around 130,000 clones, 90% to 95% seen once. The CDR3 loop spans 12 amino acids. Germline V lookup: CDR1 SNHLY, CDR2 FYNNEI. V lost 5 bases and J lost 10, with 12 bases in between. Findings and limits, study-wide: With two AZD1222 doses given, Spike-specific TCR breadth and depth both rose. Seropositivity was recorded at baseline in only a handful of AZD1222 recipients. Dominant CD4 TCR responses targeted spike regions 160-218 and 743-854.

The source material was peripheral blood, sampled on day 0 of AZD1222 vaccination. J is TRBJ2-1 and V is TRBV2; D unresolved. This receptor was obtained from an adult in good health. The CDR3 DNA follows: TGTGCCAGCAGTCCAAAGTTGAGGGAGCAGTTCTTC. This codes for CASSPKLREQFF.